This TCR beta chain was identified during a study of long-term antiretroviral therapy in people with HIV. This CDR3 region has 12 residues. V was clipped by 5 bases and J by 7 bases, with 6 bases between them. The germline gives CDR1 SGHVS, CDR2 FNYEAQ. Every specimen provided about 1-10 million cryopreserved PBMC before DNA extraction took place. Version v3.0 of the immunoSEQ assay ran at survey level. Per sample, sequencing targeted roughly 40,000-50,000 T-cell genomes. The protocol was immunoSEQ multiplex PCR, while the TCRdb copy is restricted to in-frame clones and leaves out a portion. The sample records 25,000 to 35,000 clones, 75% to 90% being singletons.

The chain has TRBV7-6 and TRBJ1-6; D gene uncertain. The receptor was derived from a man younger than 40 with HIV. The sequenced sample was unsorted PBMCs, obtained almost 2.9 years after starting antiretroviral therapy. The CDR3 DNA is TGTGCCAGCAGCCAACAAAATTCACCCCTCCACTTT. Residues: CASSQQNSPLHF. Using reference TRBV7-6 and TRBJ1-6 for the parts outside the CDR3, the full variable domain is GAGVSQSPRYKVTKRGQDVALRCDPISGHVSLYWYRQALGQGPEFLTYFNYEAQQDKSGLPNDRFSAERPEGSISTLTIQRTEQRDSAMYRCASSQQNSPLHFGNGTRLTVT.